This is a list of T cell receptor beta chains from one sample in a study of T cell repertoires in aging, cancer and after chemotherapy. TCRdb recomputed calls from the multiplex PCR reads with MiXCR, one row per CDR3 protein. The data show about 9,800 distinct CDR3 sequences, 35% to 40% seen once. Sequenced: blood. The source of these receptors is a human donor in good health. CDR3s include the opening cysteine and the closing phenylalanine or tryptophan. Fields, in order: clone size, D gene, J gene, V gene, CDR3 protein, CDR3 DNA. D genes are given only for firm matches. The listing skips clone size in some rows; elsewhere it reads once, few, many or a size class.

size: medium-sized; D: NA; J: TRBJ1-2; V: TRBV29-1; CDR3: CSVLRGNLGGYTF; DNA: TGCAGCGTTCTTCGGGGCAATTTGGGAGGCTACACCTTC
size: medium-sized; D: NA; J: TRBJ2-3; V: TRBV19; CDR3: CASSIAPGHPSADTQYF; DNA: TGTGCCAGTAGTATAGCCCCGGGACATCCGTCGGCAGATACGCAGTATTTT
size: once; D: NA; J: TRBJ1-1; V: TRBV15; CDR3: CATSRGKVNTEAFF; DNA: TGTGCCACCAGCAGAGGCAAGGTTAACACTGAAGCTTTCTTT
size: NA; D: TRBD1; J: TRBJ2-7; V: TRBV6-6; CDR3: CASSRNRGSRGEQYF; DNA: TGTGCCAGCAGTCGCAACAGGGGCTCCAGGGGCGAGCAGTACTTC
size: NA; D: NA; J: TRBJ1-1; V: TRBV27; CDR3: CASGLVNTEAFF; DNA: TGTGCCAGCGGCCTGGTGAACACTGAAGCTTTCTTT
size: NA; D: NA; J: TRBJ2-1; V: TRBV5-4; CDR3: CASSLGAGGNRGEQFF; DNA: TGTGCCAGCAGCTTGGGTGCAGGTGGTAATCGGGGTGAGCAGTTCTTC
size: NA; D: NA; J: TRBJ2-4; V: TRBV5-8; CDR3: CAARDPAKNIQYF; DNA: TGTGCCGCCAGGGACCCAGCCAAAAACATTCAGTACTTC
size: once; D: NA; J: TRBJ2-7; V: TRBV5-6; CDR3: CASSSFRTAISYEQYF; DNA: TGTGCCAGCAGTTCTTTCCGGACGGCAATCTCCTACGAGCAGTACTTC
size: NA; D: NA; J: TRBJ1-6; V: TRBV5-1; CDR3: CASSSTPGGSPLHF; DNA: TGCGCCAGCAGCTCAACACCGGGCGGTTCACCCCTCCACTTT
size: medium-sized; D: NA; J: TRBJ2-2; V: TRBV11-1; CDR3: CASRPTTDTGELFF; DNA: TGTGCCAGCAGGCCGACTACAGACACCGGGGAGCTGTTTTTT
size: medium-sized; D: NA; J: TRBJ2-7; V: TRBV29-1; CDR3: CSVDQGGYEQYF; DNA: TGCAGCGTTGACCAGGGGGGTTACGAGCAGTACTTC
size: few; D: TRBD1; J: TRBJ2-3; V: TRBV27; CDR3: CASSRRDRGTDTQYF; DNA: TGTGCCAGCAGTCGCCGGGACAGGGGGACAGATACGCAGTATTTT
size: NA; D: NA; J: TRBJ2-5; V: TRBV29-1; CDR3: CSVDLYRGGETQYF; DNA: TGCAGCGTTGATCTCTACAGGGGAGGAGAGACCCAGTACTTC